Below are 26 T cell receptor beta chains sequenced from a single sample in a study of T cells after yellow fever vaccination. MiXCR, run by TCRdb on the 5' RACE reads, gives a single entry per CDR3 protein. The repertoire holds nearly 550,000 distinct CDR3 sequences, with roughly 19% as singletons. The sequenced sample was PBMCs, obtained 15 days after the yellow fever booster vaccination. These receptors were taken from a man aged 25-45 years who received the YFV17D yellow fever vaccine.

This clonotype has only a few counts. The chain joins TRBV12-3 or TRBV12-4 to TRBJ2-3; either TRBD1 or TRBD2 may fit D (6 bases each). The CDR3 totals 15 residues. Trimming removed 2 bases from V and 2 bases from J, with 11 bases in between. The CDR3 nucleotides are TGTGCCAGCAGTTTATGGGGGGCACCCACAGATACGCAGTATTTT. Encoded protein: CASSLWGAPTDTQYF.

The genes are TRBV5-1 and TRBJ2-7, with a weak D call TRBD2 (6 bases). V dropped 2 bases and J dropped 3 bases, with 12 bases sitting between them. The CDR3 is made up of 14 amino acids. Per the germline V gene, CDR1 is SGHRS and CDR2 is YFSETQ. The CDR3 DNA reads TGCGCCAGCAGCTTCCGAGGGAGGTTCTACGAGCAGTACTTC. Translated, it gives CASSFRGRFYEQYF.

This clonotype occurred a few times. The chain joins TRBV20-1 to TRBJ2-1, with 11 bases identical to TRBD2. In germline, CDR1 is DFQATT, CDR2 SNEGSKA (reference sequence). This CDR3 region has 14 residues. The V and J ends lost 5 bases and 6 bases, in that order; junction bases with no gene match: 6. CDR3 coding DNA: TGCAGTGCTTTGGGACTAGCGGACCCCAATGAGCAGTTCTTC. It specifies CSALGLADPNEQFF.

The chain joins TRBV6-1 to TRBJ2-2, with 7 bases identical to TRBD2. Trimming cost V 6 bases and J 2 bases; bases outside gene matches: 3. Germline values: CDR1 MNHNS, CDR2 SASEGT. The CDR3 consists of 14 residues. The CDR3 DNA reads as TGTGCCAGCAGGCGGGAGCTTAACACCGGGGAGCTGTTTTTT. Protein sequence: CASRRELNTGELFF.

V gene TRBV5-1 combines with J gene TRBJ2-5, with 14 bases identical to TRBD2. This CDR3 has 16 residues. V shed 3 bases and J 0 bases; nucleotides not matched to a gene: 1. Germline V gene sequence: CDR1 SGHRS, CDR2 YFSETQ. Written as DNA, the CDR3 is TGCGCCAGCAGCTCGGGACTAGCGGGAGACCAAGAGACCCAGTACTTC. It yields the protein CASSSGLAGDQETQYF.

This clonotype was observed a handful of times. This chain uses TRBV27 with TRBJ1-2; D is undetermined. Germline V lookup: CDR1 MNHEY, CDR2 SMNVEV (reference sequence). The CDR3 spans 13 residues. V gave up 0 bases and J gave up 7 bases, with 9 bases separating them. Here the CDR3 reads CASSLSAGSGYTF. DNA of the CDR3: TGTGCCAGCAGTTTATCGGCCGGTTCTGGCTACACCTTC.

The CDR3 spells CASSSARTYEQYF. For the CDR3, the DNA is TGTGCCAGCAGCTCCGCCCGCACCTACGAGCAGTACTTC. The chain is built from TRBV7-9 and TRBJ2-7; D remains unclear. With 4 bases removed from V and 2 bases from J, the gap between germline ends came to 9 bases. Germline CDR1 is SEHNR and CDR2 is FQNEAQ (reference sequence). The CDR3 is made up of 13 amino acids.

The V call is TRBV7-2, the J call TRBJ2-5; 9 positions match TRBD2. Germline CDR1 and CDR2: SGHTA and FQGNSA. The CDR3 sequence is 16 residues long. After removal of 1 base from V and 5 bases from J, the junction contained 8 bases not matched to a gene. The CDR3 sequence is CASSLEWREGRETQYF. The CDR3 DNA is TGTGCCAGCAGCTTAGAGTGGCGGGAGGGCCGGGAGACCCAGTACTTC.

The rearrangement uses TRBV11-1 and TRBJ2-1, with 7 bases identical to TRBD1. The CDR3 is 19 residues long. CDR1 and CDR2 from the germline V gene are SGHAT and FQDESV (reference sequence). Germline trimming cut 5 bases from V and 5 bases from J; bases unmatched to any gene: 21. The DNA of the CDR3 is TGTGCCAGCAGCGTCAAACGGGGACAGCCCGGGACACTTGACAATGAGCAGTTCTTC. Its translation: CASSVKRGQPGTLDNEQFF.

The sample holds a few counts of this clonotype. The chain has TRBV5-1 and TRBJ2-3; the match to TRBD2 covers 13 bases. The CDR3 extends over 20 amino acids. Germline CDR1 and CDR2: SGHRS and YFSETQ. V shed 5 bases and J 0 bases; nucleotides not matched to a gene: 15. Here the CDR3 reads CASRAGTSGNYYTSTDTQYF. For the CDR3, the DNA is TGCGCCAGCAGGGCCGGGACTAGCGGGAATTATTACACTAGCACAGATACGCAGTATTTT.

The chain combines TRBV6-5 with TRBJ2-4, with 9 bases lining up with TRBD1. Trimming took 4 bases from V and 0 from J; bases not matched to a gene: 4. The germline gives CDR1 MNHEY, CDR2 SVGAGI. CDR3 size: 16 residues. This chain's CDR3 is CASSWGTGLAKNIQYF. In DNA, the CDR3 is TGTGCCAGCAGTTGGGGGACAGGGTTAGCCAAAAACATTCAGTACTTC.

The chain has TRBV7-8 and TRBJ2-1, with TRBD2 matching over 10 bases. The trim removed 5 bases at V and 8 bases at J, leaving 9 bases unmatched. This CDR3 comprises 15 residues. From germline, CDR1 is SGHVS and CDR2 FQNEAQ. The CDR3 spells CASSGSSGRVDEQFF. CDR3 DNA: TGTGCCAGCAGCGGATCTAGCGGGAGAGTAGATGAGCAGTTCTTC.

V and J are TRBV7-2 and TRBJ2-7, with TRBD2 matching 8 bases. J lost 6 bases, V lost 3 bases, and 13 bases had no gene match. The CDR3 is 16 residues long. Germline CDR1 and CDR2: SGHTA and FQGNSA. CDR3 region: CASSLRVAGPVVEQYF. The CDR3 DNA is TGTGCCAGCAGCTTGAGGGTAGCGGGACCTGTCGTCGAGCAGTACTTC.

The chain joins TRBV9 to TRBJ2-2, with D maybe TRBD1 (6 bases). The CDR3 totals 17 residues. V gave up 0 bases and J gave up 5 bases, with 17 bases separating them. Germline CDR1 is SGDLS and CDR2 is YYNGEE. The CDR3 loop is CASSVGGTGTTTGELFF. CDR3 sequence (DNA): TGTGCCAGCAGCGTAGGTGGCACCGGGACAACGACCGGGGAGCTGTTTTTT.

The gene calls are TRBV20-1 and TRBJ2-1; weak D call: TRBD2 (5 bases). Germline loops: CDR1 DFQATT, CDR2 SNEGSKA (reference sequence). V was pared by 6 bases and J by 1 base, with 16 bases between. The CDR3 runs to 15 residues. The CDR3 region is CSAAPPAESYNEQFF. CDR3 coding DNA: TGCAGTGCAGCCCCCCCAGCGGAGTCCTACAATGAGCAGTTCTTC.

There are a few counts of this clonotype. This chain uses TRBV5-1 with TRBJ2-4; D uncertain. Between the trimmed V and J ends, which lost 5 bases and 0 bases, there was a span of 9 bases. Germline values: CDR1 SGHRS, CDR2 YFSETQ. The CDR3 totals 14 residues. In DNA, the CDR3 is TGCGCCAGCAGACTCAACCCAGCCAAAAACATTCAGTACTTC. It encodes CASRLNPAKNIQYF.

This clonotype was picked up a small number of times. The chain joins TRBV11-1 to TRBJ2-5, with TRBD2 matching 14 bases. The CDR3 contains 22 residues. Losses at the gene ends were 0 bases for V and 5 bases for J; bases not matched to a gene: 20. Germline V lookup: CDR1 SGHAT, CDR2 FQDESV (reference sequence). CDR3 nucleotide sequence: TGTGCCAGCAGCTTAGCTGGGGAGGCCGGGACTAGCGGGAGATACCTCGAGGAGACCCAGTACTTC. Its protein is CASSLAGEAGTSGRYLEETQYF.

The chain has TRBV20-1 and TRBJ2-3; 9 nucleotides align to TRBD1. Per germline, CDR1 DFQATT and CDR2 SNEGSKA (reference sequence). The CDR3 length is 14 residues. V shed 6 bases and J 3 bases; nucleotides not matched to a gene: 7. The CDR3 DNA reads TGCAGTGCGGAACAGGGGGCGTCGACAGATACGCAGTATTTT. It is translated as CSAEQGASTDTQYF.

This clonotype was observed a handful of times. The chain employs TRBV7-9 and TRBJ2-2; possibly TRBD2 for D (5 bases). The germline V gene has CDR1 SEHNR and CDR2 FQNEAQ (reference sequence). The CDR3 covers 15 residues. With 0 bases removed from V and 3 bases from J, the gap between germline ends came to 8 bases. The CDR3 loop reads CASSLAGVYTGELFF. In DNA, the CDR3 is TGTGCCAGCAGCTTAGCGGGAGTGTACACCGGGGAGCTGTTTTTT.

The V call is TRBV7-3, the J call TRBJ2-5, with D possibly matching TRBD2 (6 bases). The V and J ends lost 5 bases and 5 bases respectively, with 21 bases between them. Germline CDR1 and CDR2: SGHTA and FQGTGA. CDR3 length equals 16 residues. The CDR3 region is CASSPQGGTRWETQYF. The DNA of the CDR3 is TGTGCCAGCAGCCCCCAGGGCGGGACCCGCTGGGAGACCCAGTACTTC.

The rearrangement uses TRBV7-2 and TRBJ2-7; tentative D call: TRBD1 (6 bases). In germline, CDR1 is SGHTA, CDR2 FQGNSA. The CDR3 consists of 13 residues. Trimming left V 5 bases short and J 6 bases short, with 14 bases between. The CDR3 loop is CASSTTGTFEQYF. The CDR3 bases are TGTGCCAGCAGCACCACCGGGACATTCGAGCAGTACTTC.

This clonotype has a handful of counts. The chain has TRBV20-1 and TRBJ1-2; D remains unclear. Looked up from germline, CDR1 is DFQATT and CDR2 is SNEGSKA (reference sequence). V shed 3 bases and J shed 8 bases, with 25 bases lying between them. This CDR3 comprises 16 residues. CDR3 DNA: TGCAGTGCTAGCCCCTCGACAAGTCAAAGGGAGGCCGGCTACACCTTC. Residues: CSASPSTSQREAGYTF.

The chain uses TRBV20-1 and TRBJ1-2; D is perhaps TRBD1 (5 bases). V was shortened by 5 bases and J by 4 bases, with 20 bases between the two germline ends. Germline assignment: CDR1 DFQATT and CDR2 SNEGSKA (reference sequence). CDR3 size: 15 residues. The CDR3 is CSAVKAGKLGYGYTF. In nucleotides, the CDR3 is TGCAGTGCTGTTAAAGCAGGGAAACTAGGCTATGGCTACACCTTC.

This clonotype was seen only a few times. The chain recombines TRBV20-1 with TRBJ1-1; unclear D gene. CDR3 length: 15 amino acids. The germline CDR1 and CDR2 sequences are DFQATT and SNEGSKA (reference sequence). V was pared by 5 bases and J by 1 base, with 17 bases between. For the CDR3, the DNA is TGCAGTGCTGCCGGGCCTCCGCGAGGGAACACTGAAGCTTTCTTT. Residues: CSAAGPPRGNTEAFF.

This rearrangement joins TRBV6-5 to TRBJ2-2; 7 bases match TRBD2. Germline CDR1 reads MNHEY; CDR2 reads SVGAGI. The CDR3 loop spans 16 amino acids. J lost 3 bases, V lost 4 bases, and 8 bases had no gene match. CDR3 sequence reads: CASSSWSGTDTGELFF. The DNA of the CDR3 is TGTGCCAGCAGTTCCTGGAGCGGGACCGACACCGGGGAGCTGTTTTTT.

The chain joins TRBV29-1 to TRBJ1-1; D unresolved. Trimming took 7 bases from V and 1 from J, leaving 16 bases between them. Germline V CDR1 and CDR2: SQVTM, ANQGSEA. The CDR3 is made up of 14 amino acids. Here the CDR3 reads CSALGRRGNTEAFF. The CDR3 bases are TGCAGCGCGCTAGGACGTCGGGGGAACACTGAAGCTTTCTTT.